This is a list of T cell receptor beta chains from one sample in a study of blood T cell repertoires in COVID-19. Using immunoSEQ multiplex PCR, the repertoire was profiled, and TCRdb retains in-frame clones only, with some absent. The sample shows 65,000 to 90,000 clones, roughly 78% of them seen only once. Input material: peripheral blood. These receptors all stem from a man in his sixties with acute or convalescent COVID-19. The CDR3 runs from the conserved cysteine through the conserved F or W. D genes are given only for firm matches. Clone size is stated in some rows and not others, as once, few, many or a class when expanded.

d_gene	abundance	len	v_gene	j_gene	CDR3aa	CDR3nt
NA	NA	14	TRBV19	TRBJ2-7	CASSTSGNSYEQYF	TGTGCCAGTAGTACTTCCGGGAACTCCTACGAGCAGTACTTC
TRBD2	NA	15	TRBV19	TRBJ2-7	CASTRSGLDPQEQYF	TGTGCCAGTACTAGATCGGGACTAGATCCTCAGGAGCAGTACTTC
NA	NA	14	TRBV7-2	TRBJ2-3	CASSLGQRSDTQYF	TGTGCCAGCAGCTTAGGCCAGCGGTCAGATACGCAGTATTTT
NA	NA	13	TRBV7-2	TRBJ2-2	CASRPPSAGELFF	TGTGCCAGCAGACCACCTAGCGCCGGGGAGCTGTTTTTT
TRBD1	NA	16	TRBV10-3	TRBJ2-7	CAISEAFGTGSREQYF	TGTGCCATCAGTGAGGCTTTTGGGACAGGGTCGCGAGAGCAGTACTTC
TRBD1	NA	13	TRBV5-1	TRBJ1-2	CASKRQGQYGYTF	TGCGCCAGCAAGCGGCAGGGACAGTATGGCTACACCTTC
TRBD1	NA	15	TRBV30	TRBJ1-3	CAWSVGQDSGNTIYF	TGTGCCTGGAGTGTGGGACAGGATTCGGGAAACACCATATATTTT
NA	NA	14	TRBV28	TRBJ1-1	CASSPGQLGTEAFF	TGTGCCAGCAGTCCCGGACAGTTGGGCACTGAAGCTTTCTTT
TRBD1	NA	12	TRBV25-1	TRBJ2-7	CAAQTGYYEQYF	TGTGCCGCCCAGACAGGGTACTACGAGCAGTACTTC
NA	NA	12	TRBV7-2	TRBJ1-1	CASSLAGTEAFF	TGTGCCAGCAGCTTGGCGGGGACTGAAGCTTTCTTT
TRBD2	NA	15	TRBV5-6	TRBJ2-3	CASRKGLADSDTQYF	TGTGCCAGCAGGAAAGGACTAGCGGACTCAGATACGCAGTATTTT
TRBD1	NA	14	TRBV19	TRBJ2-7	CASSIGTGVGEQYF	TGTGCCAGTAGTATAGGAACAGGGGTCGGGGAGCAGTACTTC
TRBD1	NA	15	TRBV7-7	TRBJ1-2	CASSFRDRGIYGYTF	TGTGCTAGCAGCTTCCGGGACAGGGGGATCTATGGCTACACCTTC
NA	NA	15	TRBV3-1/TRBV3-2	TRBJ2-1	CASSQEGSGYNEQFF	TGTGCCAGCAGCCAGGAGGGTTCTGGATACAATGAGCAGTTCTTC
TRBD1	NA	11	TRBV6-5	TRBJ2-7	CASTQGQQQYF	TGTGCCAGCACCCAGGGACAGCAGCAGTACTTC
TRBD2	NA	12	TRBV12-3/TRBV12-4	TRBJ2-1	CASSFAGDEQFF	TGTGCCAGCAGTTTCGCGGGGGATGAGCAGTTCTTC
NA	NA	16	TRBV7-2	TRBJ2-7	CASSQASTGLSYEQYF	TGTGCCAGCAGCCAAGCCTCGACAGGCCTCTCCTACGAGCAGTACTTC
NA	NA	14	TRBV5-6	TRBJ2-2	CASSFLQGSGELFF	TGTGCCAGCAGCTTCTTACAGGGTTCCGGGGAGCTGTTTTTT
NA	NA	13	TRBV7-9	TRBJ2-2	CASSRDKAGELFF	TGTGCCAGCAGTAGGGACAAGGCCGGGGAGCTGTTTTTT
TRBD1	NA	15	TRBV9	TRBJ1-4	CASSTQEGAREKLFF	TGTGCCAGCAGCACCCAGGAGGGGGCCCGTGAAAAACTGTTTTTT
TRBD1	once	18	TRBV7-2	TRBJ1-2	CASRGSPGTGGVGYGYTF	TGTGCCAGCAGAGGTAGTCCCGGGACAGGGGGCGTTGGCTATGGCTACACCTTC
NA	NA	15	TRBV7-2	TRBJ2-3	CASSPLGGAVDTQYF	TGTGCCAGCAGCCCTCTTGGGGGGGCGGTAGATACGCAGTATTTT
NA	few	13	TRBV7-2	TRBJ1-6	CASSSRYNSPLHF	TGTGCCAGCAGCTCCAGATATAATTCACCCCTCCACTTT
TRBD1	NA	13	TRBV7-2	TRBJ2-7	CASSSIGTVEQYF	TGTGCCAGCAGCTCAATTGGGACAGTCGAGCAGTACTTC
TRBD1	NA	13	TRBV2	TRBJ1-4	CASGGQANEKLFF	TGTGCCAGCGGAGGACAGGCAAATGAAAAACTGTTTTTT
TRBD1	NA	13	TRBV12-3/TRBV12-4	TRBJ1-5	CASSLTGDQPQHF	TGTGCCAGCAGTCTCACAGGGGACCAGCCCCAGCATTTT
NA	few	15	TRBV5-1	TRBJ1-1	CASSLAGQVFTEAFF	TGCGCCAGCAGCTTGGCAGGTCAGGTTTTCACTGAAGCTTTCTTT
NA	NA	15	TRBV6-2/TRBV6-3	TRBJ2-7	CASSNTGPPLYEQYF	TGTGCCAGCAGCAATACAGGGCCGCCTCTCTACGAGCAGTACTTC
NA	few	15	TRBV14	TRBJ1-6	CASSQVGGQNSPLHF	TGTGCCAGCAGCCAAGTCGGGGGGCAGAATTCACCCCTCCACTTT
TRBD2	NA	18	TRBV11-2	TRBJ2-1	CASSSTRTSGRFYNEQFF	TGTGCCAGCAGCTCCACCCGGACTAGCGGGAGGTTCTACAATGAGCAGTTCTTC
NA	NA	13	TRBV5-6	TRBJ2-7	CASSLGEAYEQYF	TGTGCCAGCAGCTTGGGGGAGGCCTACGAGCAGTACTTC
TRBD1	NA	13	TRBV3-1/TRBV3-2	TRBJ1-1	CASSRRGETEAFF	TGTGCCAGCAGCCGCAGGGGGGAGACTGAAGCTTTCTTT
NA	NA	13	TRBV29-1	TRBJ1-1	CSVEYRRGTEAFF	TGCAGCGTTGAATACAGGAGGGGCACTGAAGCTTTCTTT
TRBD1	NA	17	TRBV28	TRBJ1-5	CASETGGAGKLRQPQHF	TGTGCCAGCGAGACAGGGGGCGCAGGGAAGCTCCGCCAGCCCCAGCATTTT
NA	NA	13	TRBV7-9	TRBJ1-1	CASSLFQNTEAFF	TGTGCCAGCAGCTTATTCCAGAACACTGAAGCTTTCTTT
TRBD1	NA	13	TRBV27	TRBJ1-6	CASMRQGSSTLHF	TGTGCCAGCATGCGACAGGGTTCATCGACCCTCCACTTT
TRBD2	NA	15	TRBV6-2/TRBV6-3	TRBJ2-5	CASSYRSGGGETQYF	TGTGCCAGCAGTTACCGGAGCGGGGGAGGGGAGACCCAGTACTTC
NA	NA	14	TRBV6-5	TRBJ1-2	CAIKGRGPVGGYTF	TGTGCCATCAAGGGGAGGGGCCCTGTGGGAGGCTACACCTTC
NA	NA	13	TRBV5-6	TRBJ1-6	CASSLILNSPLHF	TGTGCCAGCAGCTTGATACTTAATTCACCCCTCCACTTT
TRBD2	NA	15	TRBV18	TRBJ2-3	CASSTSSGRTDTQYF	TGTGCCAGCTCAACGTCTAGCGGGCGCACAGATACGCAGTATTTT
TRBD2	NA	13	TRBV15	TRBJ2-3	CATLAGVGDTQYF	TGTGCCACCCTAGCGGGTGTGGGAGATACGCAGTATTTT
NA	NA	15	TRBV19	TRBJ2-2	CATRRLLSNTGELFF	TGTGCCACGAGGAGGCTACTTTCGAACACCGGGGAGCTGTTTTTT
TRBD1	few	15	TRBV2	TRBJ2-1	CASSEMGTEGNEQFF	TGTGCCAGCAGTGAAATGGGGACAGAAGGCAATGAGCAGTTCTTC
TRBD1	NA	12	TRBV28	TRBJ2-7	CAAAGTVYEQYF	TGTGCCGCTGCCGGGACAGTCTACGAGCAGTACTTC
NA	once	14	TRBV5-1	TRBJ1-1	CASSLEGDTKEAFF	TGCGCCAGCAGCTTGGAGGGGGACACCAAAGAAGCTTTCTTT
NA	NA	17	TRBV7-2	TRBJ1-4	CASSLVGYGATNEKLFF	TGTGCCAGCAGCTTAGTCGGATATGGGGCGACTAATGAAAAACTGTTTTTT
NA	few	17	TRBV7-8	TRBJ1-5	CASSPPGGGWGNQPQHF	TGTGCCAGCAGCCCCCCGGGAGGAGGTTGGGGCAATCAGCCCCAGCATTTT
NA	NA	15	TRBV29-1	TRBJ1-4	CSVAGGTRWGEKLFF	TGCAGCGTTGCCGGAGGGACCCGGTGGGGTGAAAAACTGTTTTTT
TRBD1	NA	13	TRBV12-3/TRBV12-4	TRBJ2-7	CASSTRDRDEQYF	TGTGCCAGCAGTACCCGGGACAGGGACGAGCAGTACTTC
TRBD1	once	15	TRBV5-4	TRBJ1-4	CASSYQQGQNEKLFF	TGTGCCAGCAGCTACCAACAGGGGCAAAATGAAAAACTGTTTTTT